This entry lists 31 T cell receptor beta chains sequenced from one sample in a study of blood T cell repertoires in COVID-19. Only in-frame clones appear in the TCRdb table, and some are missing; sequencing was by immunoSEQ multiplex PCR. The table includes hundreds of thousands of clones, 80% to 90% detected once. Input material: PBMCs or T cells enriched from blood (not recorded which). These TCRs come from a man aged 25-45 years who had recovered from COVID-19.

This chain uses TRBV5-1 with TRBJ2-1; 8 bases align to TRBD1. CDR3 length equals 15 residues. The junction had 3 bases not matched to a gene; V was cut back by 2 bases and J by 2 bases. The germline V gene has CDR1 SGHRS and CDR2 YFSETQ. CDR3 residues: CASSLGQGAYNEQFF. CDR3 nucleotide sequence: TGCGCCAGCAGCTTAGGACAGGGTGCCTACAATGAGCAGTTCTTC.

Here the CDR3 reads CASRGGAYLSYEQYF. The CDR3 nucleotides are TGTGCCAGCAGGGGAGGGGCGTACCTCTCCTACGAGCAGTACTTC. The rearrangement uses TRBV27 and TRBJ2-7, with 7 bases fitting TRBD2. The CDR3 sequence is 15 residues long. Germline V gene lookup returns CDR1 MNHEY and CDR2 SMNVEV (reference sequence). V lost 6 bases and J lost 0; bases outside the gene matches: 8.

The gene calls are TRBV10-3 and TRBJ2-7, with 10 bases identical to TRBD2. CDR1 is ENHRY, CDR2 SYGVKD, per germline. The CDR3 runs 15 residues. V gave up 10 bases and J gave up 6 bases; unmatched junction bases: 15. The CDR3 DNA sequence: TGTGCCACGGGGAAAACCGGGACTAGCGCGACCGAGCAGTACTTC. It yields the protein CATGKTGTSATEQYF.

V usage is TRBV19 and J usage is TRBJ2-7, with D uncertain. The ends were cut back, 7 bases at V and 0 bases at J, with 13 bases in the middle. The CDR3 has 14 amino acids. The germline V gene has CDR1 LNHDA and CDR2 SQIVND (reference sequence). CDR3 loop: CASTASVSSYEQYF. CDR3 DNA: TGTGCCAGTACGGCGAGCGTTAGCTCCTACGAGCAGTACTTC.

The rearrangement links TRBV2 to TRBJ2-3, with 12 bases matching TRBD2. V was pared by 10 bases and J by 2 bases, with 4 bases of the junction left unmatched. CDR1 is SNHLY, CDR2 FYNNEI, per germline. The CDR3 runs to 14 residues. The CDR3 here is CAIWTSGATDTQYF. CDR3 bases: TGTGCCATCTGGACTAGCGGGGCCACAGATACGCAGTATTTT. Together with reference TRBV2 and TRBJ2-3, the CDR3 gives the full variable domain: EPEVTQTPSHQVTQMGQEVILRCVPISNHLYFYWYRQILGQKVEFLVSFYNNEISEKSEIFDDQFSVERPDGSNFTLKIRSTKLEDSAMYFCAIWTSGATDTQYFGPGTRLTVL.

The rearrangement uses TRBV7-8 and TRBJ1-4; 7 nucleotides line up with TRBD1. With V trimmed by 5 bases and J by 7 bases, 13 bases remained unmatched. This CDR3 has 16 amino acids. The germline V gene encodes CDR1 SGHVS and CDR2 FQNEAQ. As DNA, the CDR3 is TGTGCCAGCAGCCCCTCCCCAGGGGGTTGGAGTGAAAAACTGTTTTTT. It codes for CASSPSPGGWSEKLFF.

The V call is TRBV29-1, the J call TRBJ2-5, with 9 nucleotides matching TRBD2. From germline, CDR1 is SQVTM and CDR2 ANQGSEA. Trimming took 4 bases from V and 7 from J; bases not matched to a gene: 7. The CDR3 spans 13 residues. The CDR3 protein is CSVGGTSIGTQYF. The CDR3 coding sequence is TGCAGCGTTGGAGGGACTAGCATCGGGACCCAGTACTTC.

The rearrangement uses TRBV6-1 and TRBJ2-7, with 9 positions matching TRBD1. V dropped 2 bases and J dropped 7; count of bases not matched to a gene: 9. The CDR3 covers 15 residues. From germline, CDR1 is MNHNS and CDR2 SASEGT. The CDR3 reads CASSERGQGLIEQYF. The CDR3 coding sequence is TGTGCCAGCAGTGAAAGGGGACAGGGCTTAATTGAGCAGTACTTC.

The chain joins TRBV5-4 to TRBJ2-2; D perhaps matches TRBD1 (6 bases). Trimming stripped 4 bases from V and 1 base from J, with 14 bases between. CDR1 and CDR2 (germline): SGHNT, YYREEE (reference sequence). This CDR3 region has 16 residues. The CDR3 is CASSQQGSGNTGELFF. The CDR3 DNA sequence: TGTGCCAGCAGCCAGCAGGGGAGCGGGAACACCGGGGAGCTGTTTTTT. The variable domain in full, completed from reference TRBV5-4 and TRBJ2-2, reads ETGVTQSPTHLIKTRGQQVTLRCSSQSGHNTVSWYQQALGQGPQFIFQYYREEENGRGNFPPRFSGLQFPNYSSELNVNALELDDSALYLCASSQQGSGNTGELFFGEGSRLTVL.

This clone has only one observation. V gene TRBV2 combines with J gene TRBJ1-6; maybe TRBD1 (5 bases). Germline-derived CDR1 and CDR2 are SNHLY and FYNNEI. CDR3 length: 17 residues. V lost 1 base to trimming and J lost 1 base, with 11 bases between them. Here the CDR3 reads CASSEGQGMSYNSPLHF. The CDR3 region has the DNA TGTGCCAGCAGTGAAGGTCAGGGAATGTCCTATAATTCACCCCTCCACTTT.

The rearrangement uses TRBV5-6 and TRBJ1-6; maybe TRBD1 (6 bases). The CDR3 sequence is 13 residues long. Trimming pared 5 bases from V and 6 bases from J, leaving 9 bases between. Germline CDR1 is SGHDT and CDR2 is YYEEEE. This CDR3 is CASRGTINSPLHF. The CDR3 bases are TGTGCCAGCAGGGGGACAATTAATTCACCCCTCCACTTT.

This chain joins TRBV28 and TRBJ2-7; 7 nucleotides agree with TRBD2. The CDR3 sequence is 12 residues long. The V segment lost 8 bases and the J segment 2 bases; nucleotides outside the gene matches: 3. Germline CDR1 is MDHEN and CDR2 is SYDVKM. The CDR3 sequence is CASGRGAYEQYF. The CDR3 bases are TGTGCCAGCGGTCGGGGGGCCTACGAGCAGTACTTC.

CDR3 in DNA: TGTGCCAGCAGTTTGGGGACACGGACCGGCGAGCAGTACTTC. Protein sequence: CASSLGTRTGEQYF. V is TRBV27 and J is TRBJ2-7; D is possibly TRBD1 (6 bases). V lost 3 bases, J lost 6 bases, and 15 bases lay in between. This CDR3 has 14 amino acids. Looked up from germline, CDR1 is MNHEY and CDR2 is SMNVEV (reference sequence).

CDR3 amino acids: CASSGLAGGEQYF. The CDR3 bases are TGTGCCAGCAGCGGACTAGCGGGAGGCGAGCAGTACTTC. The rearrangement links TRBV12-3 or TRBV12-4 to TRBJ2-7, with 14 bases aligning to TRBD2. The length of the CDR3 is 13 residues. Unmatched junction bases numbered 1, after V lost 6 bases and J lost 6 bases.

This clone came up once. The chain couples TRBV29-1 to TRBJ2-3; D is possibly TRBD2 (6 bases). The CDR3 has 15 residues. V lost 5 bases and J 4 bases, leaving 19 bases between the germline ends. The germline CDR1 and CDR2 sequences are SQVTM and ANQGSEA. In nucleotides, the CDR3 is TGCAGCGTTCCACCCCCCCCCGGGAGCGCAGATACGCAGTATTTT. It yields the protein CSVPPPPGSADTQYF.

CDR3 sequence (DNA): TGCGCCAGCAAAAGGGGTGGTCGACACCACAATGAGCAGTTCTTC. As protein: CASKRGGRHHNEQFF. The chain links TRBV10-1 to TRBJ2-1; TRBD1 is a possible D gene (5 bases). Germline V gene data show CDR1 as WNHNN and CDR2 as SYGVQD (reference sequence). The ends were cut back, 7 bases at V and 5 bases at J, with 18 bases in the middle. The CDR3 is 15 amino acids.

The rearrangement joins TRBV7-8 to TRBJ2-6; D call uncertain. The CDR3 has 13 residues. V was pared by 5 bases and J by 2 bases, with 4 bases between. Germline CDR1 reads SGHVS; CDR2 reads FQNEAQ. The CDR3 here is CASSPAGANVLTF. CDR3 bases: TGTGCCAGCAGCCCAGCTGGGGCCAACGTCCTGACTTTC. The whole variable domain, filled in from reference TRBV7-8 and TRBJ2-6, reads GAGVSQSPRYKVAKRGQDVALRCDPISGHVSLFWYQQALGQGPEFLTYFQNEAQLDKSGLPSDRFFAERPEGSVSTLKIQRTQQEDSAVYLCASSPAGANVLTFGAGSRLTVL.

As for this clone: The junction departs from germline at one end; a sequencing error may be responsible. The V gene is TRBV28, the J gene TRBJ1-2; D is unclear. This CDR3 contains 12 residues. The germline CDR1 and CDR2 sequences are MDHEN and SYDVKM. CDR3 DNA: TGTGCCAGCAGGGCACCCAAGACCAGAGGCGTTTTC. Its translation: CASRAPKTRGVF.

This clone has a single count. The chain recombines TRBV28 with TRBJ2-5, with 9 bases aligning to TRBD2. CDR1 is MDHEN and CDR2 is SYDVKM in the germline V gene. V shed 7 bases and J 5 bases; nucleotides not matched to a gene: 11. The CDR3 is made up of 15 amino acids. The CDR3 spells CASTRGSGRRETQYF. The CDR3 region has the DNA TGTGCCAGCACTAGGGGTAGCGGGAGACGGGAGACCCAGTACTTC.

V gene TRBV9 combines with J gene TRBJ1-5; no definite D call. The CDR3 covers 15 residues. Trimming removed 6 bases from V and 3 bases from J, with 16 bases in between. CDR1 is SGDLS, CDR2 YYNGEE, per germline. CDR3 nucleotide sequence: TGTGCCAGCACCCGCTTAGAAATTACCAATCAGCCCCAGCATTTT. It translates to CASTRLEITNQPQHF.

This clone appeared a single time. This chain uses TRBV27 with TRBJ2-1; 9 bases line up with TRBD1. The CDR3 sequence is 12 residues long. The germline V gene encodes CDR1 MNHEY and CDR2 SMNVEV (reference sequence). Trimming at V came to 10 bases and at J to 6 bases, leaving 4 bases not matched to a gene. CDR3 in DNA: TGTGCCAACGCGACAGGGGGCAATGAGCAGTTCTTC. Protein: CANATGGNEQFF.

V gene TRBV11-2 combines with J gene TRBJ1-2, with 12 nucleotides matching TRBD1. Germline-derived CDR1 and CDR2 are SGHAT and FQNNGV. With 0 bases clipped from V and 7 bases from J, the junction kept 6 bases outside the gene matches. The CDR3 covers 16 residues. CDR3 in DNA: TGTGCCAGCAGCTTAGATGTCCGGGACAGGGGGCTTGGCTACACCTTC. This codes for CASSLDVRDRGLGYTF.

The V gene is TRBV7-6, the J gene TRBJ2-5; 9 bases agree with TRBD2. The CDR3 has 14 amino acids. V was pared by 4 bases and J by 4 bases, with 4 bases of the junction left unmatched. Germline V CDR1 and CDR2: SGHVS, FNYEAQ. This CDR3 reads CASSSLAGPETQYF. The CDR3, as DNA: TGTGCCAGCAGCTCCCTAGCGGGACCAGAGACCCAGTACTTC.

The chain recombines TRBV19 with TRBJ1-5; D ambiguous. Trimming left V 3 bases short and J 6 bases short, with 12 bases between. The CDR3 spans 14 residues. In germline, CDR1 is LNHDA, CDR2 SQIVND (reference sequence). The CDR3 bases are TGTGCCAGTAGTATCGTCGGGGAGGGTCAGCCCCAGCATTTT. Residues: CASSIVGEGQPQHF.

The V gene is TRBV6-5, the J gene TRBJ1-2; D is unclear. Germline V gene sequence: CDR1 MNHEY, CDR2 SVGAGI. The V and J ends lost 1 base and 4 bases respectively, with 16 bases between them. The CDR3 covers 16 residues. The CDR3 loop is CASSYYPGGGGYGYTF. DNA of the CDR3: TGTGCCAGCAGTTACTACCCCGGCGGCGGAGGCTATGGCTACACCTTC.

This CDR3 reads CASIFQQDTEAFF. The CDR3, as DNA: TGTGCCAGCATATTTCAACAGGACACTGAAGCTTTCTTT. J is TRBJ1-1 and V is TRBV2; D may be TRBD1 (5 bases). The V end lost 7 bases, the J end lost 3 bases, and 12 bases lay between the germline ends. Germline-derived CDR1 and CDR2 are SNHLY and FYNNEI. The CDR3 contains 13 residues.

This clone was counted once. The rearrangement joins TRBV27 to TRBJ2-3; a possible D gene is TRBD2 (6 bases). The germline CDR1 and CDR2 sequences are MNHEY and SMNVEV (reference sequence). Trimming shortened V by 8 bases and J by 1 base, and 13 bases separated the two germline ends. The CDR3 is made up of 14 amino acids. CDR3 loop: CASRRAGRTDTQYF. CDR3 bases: TGTGCCAGCCGAAGAGCGGGCCGCACAGATACGCAGTATTTT.

The chain employs TRBV27 and TRBJ2-1, with 8 nucleotides matching TRBD2. J gave up 2 bases and V 6 bases, and 6 bases lay outside the gene matches. This CDR3 has 15 residues. The germline gives CDR1 MNHEY, CDR2 SMNVEV (reference sequence). CDR3 sequence (DNA): TGTGCCAGCAGCCGAGCGGGAGAAACCTACAATGAGCAGTTCTTC. Protein product: CASSRAGETYNEQFF.

This clone was seen a single time. This chain connects TRBV5-4 to TRBJ2-1; 9 bases are shared with TRBD2. From germline, CDR1 is SGHNT and CDR2 YYREEE (reference sequence). The CDR3 totals 15 residues. Trimming at V came to 4 bases and at J to 3 bases, leaving 5 bases not matched to a gene. The CDR3: CASSLTSGYYNEQFF. CDR3 nucleotide sequence: TGTGCCAGCAGCCTGACTAGCGGTTACTACAATGAGCAGTTCTTC.

The J gene is TRBJ2-3, the V gene TRBV5-1, with TRBD1 identical over 10 bases. Trimming removed 3 bases from V and 0 bases from J; junction bases left unmatched: 4. The CDR3 length is 16 residues. Germline CDR1 is SGHRS and CDR2 is YFSETQ. The DNA for the CDR3 is TGCGCCAGCAGCTGGACAGGGGGTCCTAGCACAGATACGCAGTATTTT. It translates to CASSWTGGPSTDTQYF. Full variable domain (rest looked up from reference TRBV5-1 and TRBJ2-3): KAGVTQTPRYLIKTRGQQVTLSCSPISGHRSVSWYQQTPGQGLQFLFEYFSETQRNKGNFPGRFSGRQFSNSRSEMNVSTLELGDSALYLCASSWTGGPSTDTQYFGPGTRLTVL.

Regarding this clone: Other nucleotide sequences from this sample produce the same CDR3. V gene TRBV11-3 combines with J gene TRBJ1-1; 7 bases fit TRBD1. Germline V gives CDR1 SGHNT, CDR2 YENEEA. CDR3 length: 14 residues. V trimming: 5 bases; J trimming: 4 bases; junction bases outside the gene matches: 7. CDR3 bases: TGTGCCAGCAGCCCGCGGACAGGTTCCACTGAAGCTTTCTTT. Translating gives CASSPRTGSTEAFF.